The clone carrying this T cell receptor (beta chain) was observed many times. There were TCR beta CDR3 regions amplified from RNA transcripts. Researchers ran a first-round RT-PCR on the TCR CDR3 using the HTBI primer set. Each CDR3 protein is one row after TCRdb ran MiXCR on the multiplex PCR reads. In the table there are fewer than 300,000 distinct CDR3 sequences, 12% to 15% of which are singletons. V gave up 2 bases and J gave up 0 bases, with 12 bases separating them. The CDR3 spans 16 residues. Germline V gives CDR1 MNHNY, CDR2 SVGAGI (reference sequence). The data derive from a study of T cells in Graves' hyperthyroidism and ophthalmopathy. Whole-study context: Pretreatment peripheral blood was obtained at initial diagnosis.

This sequence was found in a woman aged 50 to 60 with Graves' hyperthyroidism that later progressed to Graves' ophthalmopathy. V gene TRBV6-6 combines with J gene TRBJ2-3; D not resolved. The sequenced material came from blood. The CDR3, as DNA: TGTGCCAGCAGTTACCGAGGCGGTACTAGCACAGATACGCAGTATTTT. Translation gives CASSYRGGTSTDTQYF.